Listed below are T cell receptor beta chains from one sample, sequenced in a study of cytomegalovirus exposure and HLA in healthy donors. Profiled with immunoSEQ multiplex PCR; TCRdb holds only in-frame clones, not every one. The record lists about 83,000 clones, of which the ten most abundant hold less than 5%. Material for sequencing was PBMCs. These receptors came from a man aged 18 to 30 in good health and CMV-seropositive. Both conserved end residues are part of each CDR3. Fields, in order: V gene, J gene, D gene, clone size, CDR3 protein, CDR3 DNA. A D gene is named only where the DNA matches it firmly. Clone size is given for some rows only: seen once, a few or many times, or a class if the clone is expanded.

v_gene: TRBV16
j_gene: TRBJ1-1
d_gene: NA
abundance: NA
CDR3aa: CASSQVGGGNAEAFF
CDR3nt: TGTGCCAGCAGCCAAGTAGGTGGGGGGAACGCTGAAGCTTTCTTT

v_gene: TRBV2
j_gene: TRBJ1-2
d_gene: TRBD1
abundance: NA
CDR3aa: CASSEGTGTSGYTF
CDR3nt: TGTGCCAGCAGTGAAGGGACAGGGACCTCTGGCTACACCTTC

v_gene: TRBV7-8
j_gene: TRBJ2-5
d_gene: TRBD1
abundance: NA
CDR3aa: CASSEDREKAQYF
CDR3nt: TGTGCCAGCAGCGAAGACAGGGAAAAGGCCCAGTACTTC

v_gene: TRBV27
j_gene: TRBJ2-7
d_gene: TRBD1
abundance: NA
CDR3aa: CASSPLQGAYEQYF
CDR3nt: TGTGCCAGCAGCCCACTACAGGGGGCCTACGAGCAGTACTTC

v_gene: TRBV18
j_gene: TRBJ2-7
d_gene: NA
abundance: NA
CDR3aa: CASSPHPGPYEQYF
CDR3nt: TGTGCCAGCTCACCTCATCCAGGGCCCTACGAGCAGTACTTC

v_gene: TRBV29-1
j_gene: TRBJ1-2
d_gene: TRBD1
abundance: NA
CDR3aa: CSVTGVLNYGYTF
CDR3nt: TGCAGCGTGACAGGGGTACTGAACTATGGCTACACCTTC

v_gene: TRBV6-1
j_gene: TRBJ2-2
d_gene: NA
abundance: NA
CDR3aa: CASKTRATGELFF
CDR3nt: TGTGCCAGCAAAACTCGAGCGACCGGGGAGCTGTTTTTT

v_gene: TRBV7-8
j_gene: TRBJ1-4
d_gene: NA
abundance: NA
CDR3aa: CASSLGGEGWDEKLFF
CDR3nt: TGTGCCAGCAGCTTAGGAGGGGAGGGGTGGGATGAAAAACTGTTTTTT

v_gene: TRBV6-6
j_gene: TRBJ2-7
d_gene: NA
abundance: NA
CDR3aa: CASSWEAHEQYF
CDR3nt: TGTGCCAGCTCGTGGGAGGCCCACGAGCAGTACTTC

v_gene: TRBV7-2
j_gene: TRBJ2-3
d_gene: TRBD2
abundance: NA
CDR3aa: CASSPGGGTQYF
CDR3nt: TGTGCCAGCAGCCCGGGAGGGGGTACGCAGTATTTT

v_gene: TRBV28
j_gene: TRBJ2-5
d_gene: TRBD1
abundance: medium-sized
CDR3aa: CASSKRTGIRETQYF
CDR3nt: TGTGCCAGCAGTAAGCGGACAGGGATTAGGGAGACCCAGTACTTC

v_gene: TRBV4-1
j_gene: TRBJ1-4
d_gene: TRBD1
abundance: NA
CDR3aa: CASSQGDRDGEKLFF
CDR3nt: TGCGCCAGCAGCCAAGGGGACAGGGACGGTGAAAAACTGTTTTTT

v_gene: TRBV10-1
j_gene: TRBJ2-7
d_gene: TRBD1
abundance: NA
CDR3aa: CARDGDRGGEQYF
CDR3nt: TGCGCCAGAGACGGGGACAGGGGGGGGGAGCAGTACTTC

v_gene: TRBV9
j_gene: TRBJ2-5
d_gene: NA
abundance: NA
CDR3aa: CASSVAGLETQYF
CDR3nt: TGTGCCAGCAGCGTAGCAGGGTTGGAGACCCAGTACTTC

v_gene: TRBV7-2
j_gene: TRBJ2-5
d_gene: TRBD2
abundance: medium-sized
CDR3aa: CASSAGTSLQETQYF
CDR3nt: TGTGCCAGCAGCGCCGGGACTAGCCTCCAAGAGACCCAGTACTTC

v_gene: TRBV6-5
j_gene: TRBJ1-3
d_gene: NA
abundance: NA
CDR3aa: CASSYSEVGNTIYF
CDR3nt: TGTGCCAGCAGTTACTCGGAGGTGGGAAACACCATATATTTT